This TCR beta chain was sequenced in a study of cytomegalovirus exposure and HLA in healthy donors. Germline V gene sequence: CDR1 SQVTM, CDR2 ANQGSEA. V was clipped by 7 bases and J by 9 bases; unmatched bases: 12. There are 14 residues in the CDR3. PCR employed 60 Vbeta and 13 Jbeta primers. The method was immunoSEQ multiplex PCR; TCRdb's version includes in-frame clones alone and lacks a portion of them. The sample holds approximately 150,000 clones, approximately 83% seen once. The sequencing input was PBMCs. This receptor was taken from a male donor in good health and CMV-seronegative. V and J are TRBV29-1 and TRBJ2-1; 10 nucleotides align to TRBD2. The CDR3 DNA reads TGCAGCGGGGAGAGCCTAGCGGGAGTCAGTGAGCAGTTCTTC. It specifies CSGESLAGVSEQFF.